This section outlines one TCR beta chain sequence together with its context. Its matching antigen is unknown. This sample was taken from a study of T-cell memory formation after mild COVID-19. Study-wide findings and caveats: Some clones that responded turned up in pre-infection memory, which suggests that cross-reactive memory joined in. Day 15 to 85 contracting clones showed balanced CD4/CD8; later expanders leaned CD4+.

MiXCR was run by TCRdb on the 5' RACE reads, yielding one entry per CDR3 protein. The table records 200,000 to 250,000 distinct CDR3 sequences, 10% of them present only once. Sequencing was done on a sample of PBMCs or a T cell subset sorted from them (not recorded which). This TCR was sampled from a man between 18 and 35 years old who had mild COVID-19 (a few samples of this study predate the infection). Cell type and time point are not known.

The CDR3 DNA sequence: TGCAGTGCTAGAGATCCCTCCGGACTAGCGGGGGGCTTGAAAACCGGGGAGCTGTTTTTT. It specifies CSARDPSGLAGGLKTGELFF. The V call is TRBV20-1, the J call TRBJ2-2; 14 bases are a match to TRBD2. CDR1 is DFQATT, CDR2 SNEGSKA, per germline (reference sequence). V lost 0 bases, J lost 5 bases, and 14 bases stayed unmatched. The CDR3 has 20 amino acids.